Listed below are T cell receptor beta chains from one sample, sequenced in a study of blood T cell repertoires in COVID-19. Only in-frame clones appear in the TCRdb table, and some are missing; sequencing was by immunoSEQ multiplex PCR. This table has 300,000 to 350,000 clones, about 92% appearing once. Sequencing was done on a sample of peripheral blood. These receptors were obtained from a woman aged 55-75 years with COVID-19, enrolled during active disease. Both conserved end residues are part of each CDR3. Fields, in order: J gene, D gene, V gene, clone size, CDR3 protein, CDR3 DNA. A D gene is named only where the DNA matches it firmly. Clone size appears in some rows only: once, few, many, or a class for an expanded clone.

TRBJ2-7,TRBD2,TRBV5-1,NA,CASSLRGGLYEQYF,TGCGCCAGCAGCTTGCGGGGGGGCTTATACGAGCAGTACTTC
TRBJ1-2,TRBD1,TRBV5-6,once,CASSLGQGVYGYTF,TGTGCCAGCAGCTTGGGACAGGGAGTCTATGGCTACACCTTC
TRBJ1-2,NA,TRBV28,NA,CASSSLGQGINYGYTF,TGTGCCAGCAGTTCCCTGGGGCAGGGGATTAACTATGGCTACACCTTC
TRBJ2-2,TRBD2,TRBV5-1,NA,CASSRLAGNTGELFF,TGCGCCAGCAGCAGGCTAGCGGGGAACACCGGGGAGCTGTTTTTT
TRBJ2-1,TRBD2,TRBV27,NA,CASSGGTGTSGDPSYNEQFF,TGTGCCAGCAGCGGGGGAACCGGGACTAGCGGGGACCCCTCCTACAATGAGCAGTTCTTC
TRBJ2-7,TRBD1,TRBV19,NA,CANPWDRSSYEQYF,TGTGCCAACCCCTGGGACAGGTCCTCCTACGAGCAGTACTTC
TRBJ1-2,NA,TRBV5-8,NA,CASSLSRGAYGYTF,TGTGCCAGCAGCTTGTCGCGGGGCGCCTATGGCTACACCTTC
TRBJ2-3,NA,TRBV6-2/TRBV6-3,NA,CASSYSRSGPPSTDTQYF,TGTGCCAGCAGTTACTCGAGAAGCGGGCCCCCCAGCACAGATACGCAGTATTTT
TRBJ1-1,NA,TRBV15,NA,CATSRDSVTEAFF,TGTGCCACCAGCAGAGATTCGGTGACTGAAGCTTTCTTT
TRBJ2-3,NA,TRBV3-1/TRBV3-2,NA,CASSQGRRFLATDTQYF,TGTGCCAGCAGCCAAGGGCGTCGGTTCCTAGCGACAGATACGCAGTATTTT
TRBJ2-7,TRBD1,TRBV7-8,NA,CASSLQQGSRYEQYF,TGTGCCAGCAGCCTTCAACAGGGGTCCCGCTACGAGCAGTACTTC
TRBJ2-3,TRBD2,TRBV9,NA,CASSVVAGETDTQYF,TGTGCCAGCAGCGTAGTAGCGGGGGAGACAGATACGCAGTATTTT
TRBJ1-1,TRBD1,TRBV7-2,NA,CASSRGHTGGTEAFF,TGTGCCAGCAGTAGGGGGCACACGGGTGGTACTGAAGCTTTCTTT
TRBJ1-2,TRBD1,TRBV28,NA,CASTEGGQGSSYGYTF,TGTGCCAGCACCGAAGGAGGACAGGGGAGCTCCTATGGCTACACCTTC
TRBJ2-1,NA,TRBV5-1,NA,CASSVWGAVEQFF,TGCGCCAGCAGTGTTTGGGGAGCGGTTGAGCAGTTCTTC
TRBJ1-5,NA,TRBV5-1,NA,CANPSGRQGNQPQHF,TGCGCCAACCCCTCAGGAAGGCAGGGCAATCAGCCCCAGCATTTT
TRBJ2-1,NA,TRBV4-1,NA,CASRGGADYNEQFF,TGCGCCAGCCGTGGGGGGGCAGACTACAATGAGCAGTTCTTC
TRBJ2-5,NA,TRBV2,few,CASSVRGFETQYF,TGTGCCAGCAGTGTAAGAGGGTTCGAGACCCAGTACTTC
TRBJ2-5,TRBD1,TRBV5-1,NA,CASSARQGRQETQYF,TGCGCCAGCAGCGCTCGACAGGGGCGGCAAGAGACCCAGTACTTC
TRBJ2-4,TRBD2,TRBV10-1,NA,CASSSTSGGPAKNIQYF,TGCGCCAGCAGTTCGACTAGCGGGGGACCGGCCAAAAACATTCAGTACTTC
TRBJ1-2,TRBD1,TRBV24-1,NA,CATSDPGQGGYTF,TGTGCCACCAGTGACCCTGGACAGGGCGGCTACACCTTC
TRBJ1-1,TRBD1,TRBV6-5,NA,CASSRDRVATEAFF,TGTGCCAGCAGCCGGGACAGGGTGGCCACTGAAGCTTTCTTT
TRBJ2-3,TRBD2,TRBV7-9,once,CASSLKGRADTQYF,TGTGCCAGCAGCCTGAAGGGGAGGGCAGATACGCAGTATTTT
TRBJ1-5,TRBD1,TRBV11-3,NA,CASSLKGIGTERYDQPQHF,TGTGCCAGCAGCTTAAAAGGCATCGGGACAGAAAGGTACGACCAGCCCCAGCATTTT
TRBJ1-2,NA,TRBV30,NA,CAWSSNYGYTF,TGTGCCTGGAGCTCTAACTATGGCTACACCTTC
TRBJ1-3,TRBD1,TRBV18,NA,CASSPLRDRAGNTIYF,TGTGCCAGCTCACCTCTCCGGGACAGGGCTGGAAACACCATATATTTT
TRBJ2-3,NA,TRBV18,few,CASSSTVVGDTQYF,TGTGCCAGCTCATCAACAGTGGTGGGAGATACGCAGTATTTT
TRBJ2-3,TRBD2,TRBV7-2,NA,CASQRWWSGSSTDTQYF,TGTGCCAGCCAGCGGTGGTGGAGCGGGAGTAGCACAGATACGCAGTATTTT
TRBJ1-2,NA,TRBV5-5,NA,CASNLGTIRGGYTF,TGTGCCAGCAACCTTGGGACAATCAGGGGAGGCTACACCTTC
TRBJ1-1,NA,TRBV19,NA,CASSSSPSGGAEAFF,TGTGCCAGTAGTAGCTCTCCTTCCGGAGGTGCTGAAGCTTTCTTT
TRBJ2-2,TRBD1,TRBV4-1,once,CASSPRRGRRDSPNTGELFF,TGCGCCAGCAGTCCAAGAAGGGGGCGAAGGGACAGCCCGAACACCGGGGAGCTGTTTTTT
TRBJ2-7,TRBD1,TRBV4-1,NA,CASSRGRGQGDYEQYF,TGCGCCAGCAGCCGTGGAAGGGGACAGGGGGACTACGAGCAGTACTTC
TRBJ2-2,NA,TRBV7-2,NA,CASSLRPGFTGELFF,TGTGCCAGCAGCTTAAGGCCAGGGTTCACCGGGGAGCTGTTTTTT
TRBJ1-1,TRBD1,TRBV19,NA,CASTPGDRDWGAFF,TGTGCCAGTACCCCCGGAGACAGGGATTGGGGAGCTTTCTTT
TRBJ1-2,TRBD1,TRBV5-1,NA,CASSWDRDYGYTF,TGCGCCAGCAGCTGGGACAGGGACTATGGCTACACCTTC
TRBJ2-3,NA,TRBV20-1,NA,CSALRGDTQYF,TGCAGTGCCCTAAGGGGGGATACGCAGTATTTT
TRBJ2-7,TRBD1,TRBV5-6,NA,CASSFRDRHYEQYF,TGTGCCAGCAGCTTCCGGGACAGACACTACGAGCAGTACTTC
TRBJ1-1,TRBD1,TRBV28,NA,CASSFYQGASTEAFF,TGTGCCAGCAGTTTTTACCAGGGGGCCAGTACTGAAGCTTTCTTT
TRBJ2-2,TRBD1,TRBV28,NA,CASSLGQGQLGHGELFF,TGTGCCAGCAGCCTCGGACAGGGGCAGCTAGGTCACGGGGAGCTGTTTTTT
TRBJ1-6,NA,TRBV2,once,CASSDNTGLNSPLHF,TGTGCCAGCAGTGATAATACAGGGCTCAATTCACCCCTCCACTTT
TRBJ2-7,TRBD2,TRBV3-1/TRBV3-2,NA,CASSQAPGLAGKYEQYF,TGTGCCAGCAGCCAAGCGCCGGGACTAGCGGGGAAGTACGAGCAGTACTTC
TRBJ2-7,NA,TRBV6-5,NA,CAINQGYEQYF,TGTGCCATCAACCAGGGGTACGAGCAGTACTTC
TRBJ2-1,TRBD2,TRBV29-1,NA,CSVEGNSGGSYNEQFF,TGCAGCGTTGAAGGGAATAGCGGGGGCTCCTACAATGAGCAGTTCTTC
TRBJ1-1,NA,TRBV5-6,few,CASSFTENTEAFF,TGTGCCAGCAGTTTTACAGAGAACACTGAAGCTTTCTTT
TRBJ2-3,TRBD2,TRBV5-6,NA,CASSLMVAGSTDTQYF,TGTGCCAGCAGCTTGATGGTAGCGGGAAGCACAGATACGCAGTATTTT
TRBJ1-2,NA,TRBV11-2,NA,CASSFGGAYGYTF,TGTGCCAGCAGCTTTGGGGGGGCCTATGGCTACACCTTC
TRBJ2-3,NA,TRBV6-1,NA,CASSDQQGTSTDTQYF,TGTGCCAGCAGTGATCAGCAGGGTACTAGCACAGATACGCAGTATTTT
TRBJ2-3,NA,TRBV5-1,NA,CASSLHGTDTQYF,TGCGCCAGCAGCTTGCATGGCACAGATACGCAGTATTTT
TRBJ2-1,TRBD1,TRBV2,NA,CASSTPGTVSEQFF,TGTGCCAGCTCCACCCCCGGGACAGTGAGTGAGCAGTTCTTC
TRBJ1-5,NA,TRBV19,NA,CASKYAGLGQPQHF,TGTGCCAGTAAGTACGCAGGGCTCGGTCAGCCCCAGCATTTT
TRBJ2-2,TRBD1,TRBV28,NA,CASSPRGYAGELFF,TGTGCCAGCAGCCCCAGGGGGTACGCCGGGGAGCTGTTTTTT
TRBJ2-7,NA,TRBV4-1,NA,CASSPFTGSSYEQYF,TGCGCCAGCAGCCCCTTCACCGGGAGCTCCTACGAGCAGTACTTC